Sequencing of this T cell receptor beta chain was carried out in a study of shared clonotypes between healthy human individuals. Points from the study as a whole: It was anticipated that sequencing depth would influence how many clonotypes donors shared. It was the few donors that limited the genetic and exposure-history diversity represented. Naive subsets, compared against memory subsets, generally had larger estimated richness values.

The naive CD8 subset, CD45RO-negative cells positively selected for CCR7, excluded terminally differentiated effector memory CD45RA+ cells. Per the germline V gene, CDR1 is SGHRS and CDR2 is YFSETQ. The J segment lost 7 bases and the V segment lost 4 bases, leaving 8 bases of the junction unmatched. The CDR3 runs to 15 residues. An approximately 220 ng quantity of DNA, some 30,000 T cell genomes, went into the sorted-subset replicate PCRs. The data were produced by immunoSEQ multiplex PCR, yet TCRdb's version contains in-frame clones alone and is incomplete. The sample includes around 1.9 million clones, roughly 91% of them seen just once. Concerning this clone: What it binds is not known.

Sequenced material: naive CD8+ T cells from PBMCs. The TCR comes from a man younger than 30 in good health. Some clones in this sample may be carry-over from other donors' samples. The chain employs TRBV5-1 and TRBJ2-1; 10 positions agree with TRBD1. This CDR3 reads CASSLGTGVKNEQFF. CDR3 bases: TGCGCCAGCAGCCTCGGGACAGGGGTTAAAAATGAGCAGTTCTTC.